This is a list of T cell receptor beta chains from one sample in a study of blood T cell repertoires in COVID-19. Sequencing used immunoSEQ multiplex PCR; TCRdb keeps in-frame clones, though not all of them. This sample carries about 44,000 clones, roughly nine tenths of them seen once, and the ten largest clones take around 15%. Sample: peripheral blood. The source of these receptors is a man between 65 and 85 years old with active COVID-19. CDR3s include the opening cysteine and the closing phenylalanine or tryptophan. The D gene is left open where the match is weak. The listing skips clone size in some rows; elsewhere it reads once, few, many or a size class.

CDR3aa	CDR3nt	v_gene	j_gene	d_gene	abundance
CASSRIRSGVSTDTQYF	TGTGCCAGTAGTCGAATCCGTAGCGGGGTAAGCACAGATACGCAGTATTTT	TRBV19	TRBJ2-3	TRBD2	NA
CASSYPTWPGSATQYF	TGTGCCAGCAGTTACCCCACATGGCCCGGGTCTGCTACGCAGTATTTT	TRBV6-2/TRBV6-3	TRBJ2-3	NA	once
CASSLRQGVSTNEKLFF	TGTGCCAGCAGCTTGCGACAGGGGGTGTCAACTAATGAAAAACTGTTTTTT	TRBV5-4	TRBJ1-4	TRBD1	NA
CASSAGDREPDTQYF	TGTGCCAGCAGCGCTGGGGACAGGGAGCCAGATACGCAGTATTTT	TRBV7-8	TRBJ2-3	TRBD1	NA
CASSYTTTGELFF	TGTGCCAGCAGCTACACCACAACCGGGGAGCTGTTTTTT	TRBV7-3	TRBJ2-2	NA	NA
CASSRMLQRDGYTF	TGTGCCAGCAGCCGTATGTTACAGAGGGATGGCTACACCTTC	TRBV7-6	TRBJ1-2	NA	NA
CASSLVAASGETQYF	TGTGCCAGCAGCTTAGTCGCCGCCTCGGGGGAGACCCAGTACTTC	TRBV7-2	TRBJ2-5	NA	NA
CASSRYRTETYEQYF	TGTGCCAGCAGCCGATACCGGACAGAGACCTACGAGCAGTACTTC	TRBV3-1/TRBV3-2	TRBJ2-7	NA	NA
CASRDRVNTGELFF	TGCGCCAGCAGGGACAGGGTAAACACCGGGGAGCTGTTTTTT	TRBV5-1	TRBJ2-2	TRBD1	NA
CAITGSGLTDTQYF	TGTGCCATCACGGGCAGCGGACTCACAGATACGCAGTATTTT	TRBV24-1	TRBJ2-3	NA	NA
CASSRRPETGSYEQYF	TGCGCCAGCAGCCGTCGGCCCGAGACAGGGTCCTACGAGCAGTACTTC	TRBV5-1	TRBJ2-7	TRBD1	few
CASRQDRALNTEAFF	TGTGCCAGCAGGCAGGACAGGGCTTTGAACACTGAAGCTTTCTTT	TRBV27	TRBJ1-1	TRBD1	NA
CASSAQGDRAYEQYF	TGTGCCAGCAGTGCCCAAGGGGACAGGGCCTACGAGCAGTACTTC	TRBV25-1	TRBJ2-7	TRBD1	NA
CASSESSRTGFNEKLFF	TGCGCCAGCAGTGAGTCGAGTCGCACAGGGTTTAATGAAAAACTGTTTTTT	TRBV10-2	TRBJ1-4	NA	NA
CASSESGGSSYNSPLHF	TGCGCCAGCAGTGAGTCAGGCGGAAGCTCCTATAATTCACCCCTCCACTTT	TRBV10-2	TRBJ1-6	NA	NA
CASSLDRADYEQYF	TGTGCCAGCAGCTTGGACAGGGCTGACTACGAGCAGTACTTC	TRBV5-4	TRBJ2-7	NA	NA
CASTNRGGARHPRPGELFF	TGTGCCAGTACAAACCGGGGGGGGGCCCGCCATCCGCGGCCCGGGGAGCTGTTTTTT	TRBV19	TRBJ2-2	TRBD2	once
CASSQDGSYGYTF	TGCGCCAGCAGCCAAGACGGTTCCTATGGCTACACCTTC	TRBV4-3	TRBJ1-2	NA	NA
CASSTTPGQGDTGELFF	TGTGCCAGCAGCACCACGCCGGGACAGGGTGACACCGGGGAGCTGTTTTTT	TRBV9	TRBJ2-2	TRBD1	NA
CASSVPGLHGQETQYF	TGTGCCAGCAGCGTGCCGGGACTACATGGTCAAGAGACCCAGTACTTC	TRBV9	TRBJ2-5	TRBD2	once
CASSFYNEQFF	TGTGCCAGCAGCTTTTATAATGAGCAGTTCTTC	TRBV7-2	TRBJ2-1	NA	NA
CASSSGTGRTGELFF	TGTGCCAGCTCATCAGGGACAGGGAGGACCGGGGAGCTGTTTTTT	TRBV18	TRBJ2-2	TRBD1	NA
CASRNQGSDGNTIYF	TGTGCCAGTAGGAATCAGGGGTCGGATGGAAACACCATATATTTT	TRBV19	TRBJ1-3	NA	once
CASSQAAGGTEEQFF	TGTGCCAGCAGCCAAGCGGCGGGGGGGACCGAGGAGCAGTTCTTC	TRBV7-6	TRBJ2-1	TRBD2	NA
CASSQGGLQEKLFF	TGCGCCAGCAGCCAAGGGGGACTTCAGGAAAAACTGTTTTTT	TRBV4-3	TRBJ1-4	NA	NA
CASSLGSGDTDTQYF	TGCGCCAGCAGCTTGGGGTCGGGGGACACAGATACGCAGTATTTT	TRBV5-1	TRBJ2-3	NA	NA
CASSEGQGLSYNSPLHF	TGCGCCAGCAGCGAAGGACAGGGTCTCTCCTATAATTCACCCCTCCACTTT	TRBV5-1	TRBJ1-6	TRBD1	NA
CASSLSGGLYNEQFF	TGTGCCAGCAGCTTGTCTGGGGGCCTATACAATGAGCAGTTCTTC	TRBV5-4	TRBJ2-1	NA	NA
CASSQDRGRGTQYF	TGTGCCAGCAGTCAGGACAGGGGACGAGGGACCCAGTACTTC	TRBV27	TRBJ2-5	TRBD1	NA
CASSPGLAEHNEQFF	TGTGCCAGCAGCCCCGGACTAGCGGAACACAATGAGCAGTTCTTC	TRBV9	TRBJ2-1	TRBD2	once
CASSVVEGTGELFF	TGTGCCAGCAGCGTAGTGGAGGGCACCGGGGAGCTGTTTTTT	TRBV9	TRBJ2-2	NA	NA
CASSRAGGPRNEQFF	TGTGCCAGCAGCCGAGCGGGGGGGCCAAGGAATGAGCAGTTCTTC	TRBV11-3	TRBJ2-1	TRBD2	once
CASIRVAGGETQYF	TGTGCCAGCATCCGAGTCGCGGGGGGAGAGACCCAGTACTTC	TRBV6-5	TRBJ2-5	TRBD2	NA
CATSRSGQGGYEQFF	TGTGCCACCAGCAGATCAGGACAGGGGGGCTATGAGCAGTTCTTC	TRBV15	TRBJ2-1	TRBD1	NA
CASIPSSGANVLTF	TGTGCCAGTATTCCTAGCTCTGGGGCCAACGTCCTGACTTTC	TRBV19	TRBJ2-6	NA	NA
CASSLLTTNEKLFF	TGCGCCAGCAGCTTGCTTACAACTAATGAAAAACTGTTTTTT	TRBV5-1	TRBJ1-4	NA	NA
CASSRTSGGPATDTQYF	TGTGCCAGCAGCCGTACTAGCGGGGGGCCTGCCACAGATACGCAGTATTTT	TRBV7-2	TRBJ2-3	TRBD2	NA
CASSSQGGDTQYF	TGTGCCAGCAGTTCCCAAGGAGGAGATACGCAGTATTTT	TRBV27	TRBJ2-3	NA	NA
CASSVGGGQETQYF	TGTGCCAGCAGCGTAGGAGGGGGCCAAGAGACCCAGTACTTC	TRBV9	TRBJ2-5	NA	NA
CASSSGGETQYF	TGTGCCAGCAGCTCCGGGGGAGAGACCCAGTACTTC	TRBV12-1	TRBJ2-5	NA	NA
CASSPGTGHQETQYF	TGTGCCAGCAGCCCTGGGACAGGCCACCAAGAGACCCAGTACTTC	TRBV3-1/TRBV3-2	TRBJ2-5	TRBD1	NA
CASSLALAGANNEQFF	TGCGCCAGCAGCTTGGCACTAGCGGGGGCGAACAATGAGCAGTTCTTC	TRBV5-1	TRBJ2-1	TRBD2	few
CASSSQRNEQFF	TGTGCCAGCAGCTCCCAACGGAATGAGCAGTTCTTC	TRBV14	TRBJ2-1	NA	NA
CASSPSVRGTGSGNTIYF	TGTGCCAGCAGCCCTAGCGTGCGGGGTACCGGCTCTGGAAACACCATATATTTT	TRBV7-2	TRBJ1-3	NA	NA
CASSDSGRGAEAFF	TGTGCCAGCAGTGATAGCGGCCGAGGGGCTGAAGCTTTCTTT	TRBV2	TRBJ1-1	NA	NA
CASSRQGNYNEQFF	TGTGCCAGCAGTCGACAGGGAAACTACAATGAGCAGTTCTTC	TRBV2	TRBJ2-1	TRBD1	NA
CASSLSGTGSRNQPQHF	TGTGCCAGCAGCTTATCTGGGACAGGGTCCCGAAATCAGCCCCAGCATTTT	TRBV5-6	TRBJ1-5	TRBD1	NA
CASRGTVEGGDTQYF	TGTGCCAGCAGGGGGACAGTAGAGGGCGGAGATACGCAGTATTTT	TRBV7-8	TRBJ2-3	TRBD1	NA
CASSLGTGSIYGYTF	TGTGCCAGCAGCCTAGGGACAGGGAGCATATATGGCTACACCTTC	TRBV7-2	TRBJ1-2	TRBD1	NA
CASSSGQGRGSPLHF	TGTGCCAGCAGTTCAGGACAGGGACGGGGTTCACCCCTCCACTTT	TRBV6-6	TRBJ1-6	TRBD1	NA
CASSSFPGSTEAFF	TGTGCCAGCAGCTCCTTCCCAGGCAGCACTGAAGCTTTCTTT	TRBV9	TRBJ1-1	NA	NA
CATSRDRPPGNSPLHF	TGTGCCACCAGCAGAGATAGGCCGCCCGGGAATTCACCCCTCCACTTT	TRBV15	TRBJ1-6	NA	NA
CASSKAEDRSVGQFF	TGTGCCAGCAGCAAAGCGGAGGACAGGAGCGTGGGGCAGTTCTTC	TRBV21-1	TRBJ2-1	NA	once
CASSSSGTGVMNGYTF	TGTGCCAGCAGCTCCTCCGGGACAGGGGTGATGAATGGCTACACCTTC	TRBV7-3	TRBJ1-2	TRBD1	NA